This is a list of T cell receptor beta chains from one sample in a study of T cell repertoires in cytomegalovirus infection. The antigens these receptors bind are not known. TCRdb analysed the reads with MiXCR anew, one entry per CDR3 protein. The sample shows hundreds of thousands of distinct CDR3 sequences, approximately 33% of them seen only once. Here the sequenced sample was cultured PBMCs, taken from culture after CMV antigen stimulation. The receptors derive from a human donor in good health (CMV status not recorded). Some clones in this sample may be carry-over from other donors' samples. Each CDR3 is given with its conserved first and last residue. The D gene is left open where the match is weak. The size field is filled for only some rows; it gives once, few, many or a size class.

cdr3_length d_call j_call clone_size v_call cdr3_aa cdr3_nt
14 TRBD1 TRBJ2-3 few TRBV2 CASMADRGTDTQYF TGTGCCAGCATGGCCGACAGGGGCACAGATACGCAGTATTTT
17 TRBD1 TRBJ1-3 few TRBV4-3 CASSQDVDRAGGNTIYF TGCGCCAGCAGCCAAGATGTCGACAGGGCGGGTGGAAACACCATATATTTT
15 - TRBJ2-7 few TRBV2 CASSDVLAWSYEQYF TGTGCCAGCAGTGATGTCCTAGCGTGGTCCTACGAGCAGTACTTC
15 - TRBJ1-3 few TRBV12-3/TRBV12-4 CASSRRTAGGNTIYF TGTGCCAGCAGTCGGAGGACTGCTGGCGGAAACACCATATATTTT
14 TRBD2 TRBJ2-1 few TRBV14 CASSHGGSHNEQFF TGTGCCAGCAGCCACGGCGGGAGCCACAATGAGCAGTTCTTC
16 - TRBJ1-4 many TRBV7-2 CASSLVGGGNRGKLFF TGTGCCAGCAGCTTAGTGGGTGGCGGGAATCGAGGAAAACTGTTTTTT
16 - TRBJ2-5 few TRBV28 CASSLWVQGTQETQYF TGTGCCAGCAGTTTATGGGTCCAGGGGACACAAGAGACCCAGTACTTC
13 TRBD1 TRBJ1-5 many TRBV7-8 CASSLTGYQPQHF TGTGCCAGTAGTCTGACAGGGTATCAGCCCCAGCATTTT
21 TRBD2 TRBJ2-3 - TRBV6-2/TRBV6-3 CASSYGRTPVPAGVGTDTQYF TGTGCCAGCAGTTACGGACGTACCCCGGTCCCAGCGGGAGTGGGGACAGATACGCAGTATTTT
12 TRBD1 TRBJ2-7 few TRBV2 CASDRGRGEQYF TGTGCCAGCGACAGGGGGCGCGGGGAGCAGTACTTC
15 - TRBJ1-2 few TRBV7-2 CASSLTIQGGYGYTF TGTGCCAGCAGCTTAACGATACAGGGTGGCTATGGCTACACCTTC
14 - TRBJ1-1 - TRBV4-1 CASSRGAVRDEAFF TGCGCCAGCAGCCGAGGGGCGGTTAGGGATGAAGCTTTCTTT
14 - TRBJ1-1 - TRBV6-6 CASRNGGGSTEAFF TGTGCCAGCAGGAACGGGGGGGGGTCCACTGAAGCTTTCTTT
14 - TRBJ1-5 - TRBV18 CASSPGGGDQPQHF TGTGCCAGTAGTCCGGGGGGGGGCGATCAGCCCCAGCATTTT
15 TRBD1 TRBJ2-5 - TRBV5-4 CASSPKTGDQETQYF TGTGCCAGCAGCCCGAAGACAGGGGACCAAGAGACCCAGTACTTC
15 TRBD1 TRBJ2-5 - TRBV6-5 CASSYSRGREETQYF TGTGCCAGCAGTTACTCGAGGGGGCGGGAAGAGACCCAGTACTTC
15 - TRBJ2-3 few TRBV15 CATSRRGQNTDTQYF TGTGCCACCTCTAGGCGGGGACAGAACACAGATACGCAGTATTTT
13 - TRBJ1-1 few TRBV20-1 CSAVYRENTEAFF TGCAGTGCCGTATACAGGGAGAACACTGAAGCTTTCTTT
12 - TRBJ1-1 - TRBV6-5 CASRRTNTEAFF TGTGCCAGCAGACGGACGAACACTGAAGCTTTCTTT
17 TRBD2 TRBJ2-5 - TRBV12-3/TRBV12-4 CASSSGISGGAVETQYF TGTGCCAGCAGTTCTGGCATTAGCGGGGGGGCGGTGGAGACCCAGTACTTC
14 TRBD2 TRBJ2-3 few TRBV7-6 CASSFGLASDTQYF TGTGCCAGCAGCTTTGGACTAGCGTCAGATACGCAGTATTTT
16 TRBD2 TRBJ2-2 few TRBV6-5 CASIFKAGASTGELFF TGTGCCAGCATTTTCAAAGCGGGGGCCTCCACCGGGGAGCTGTTTTTT
16 TRBD1 TRBJ2-7 few TRBV7-9 CASRLVPGQVKDEQYF TGTGCCAGCAGATTAGTCCCCGGACAGGTGAAGGACGAGCAGTACTTC
14 TRBD1 TRBJ2-5 - TRBV7-6 CASSLTGGKERQYF TGTGCCAGCAGCCTCACAGGGGGAAAAGAGCGCCAGTACTTC
15 TRBD2 TRBJ2-3 few TRBV20-1 CSAIRPLASTDTQYF TGCAGTGCTATTAGGCCACTAGCGAGCACAGATACGCAGTATTTT
13 - TRBJ1-1 many TRBV6-1 CASSEILNTEAFF TGTGCCAGCAGTGAAATCCTGAACACTGAAGCTTTCTTT
16 - TRBJ1-6 few TRBV12-5 CASGLDPTGIDSPLHF TGTGCTAGTGGTTTGGACCCTACAGGGATCGATTCACCCCTCCACTTT
14 - TRBJ1-3 - TRBV12-3/TRBV12-4 CASSHRETGNTIYF TGTGCCAGCAGTCACAGGGAAACCGGAAACACCATATATTTT
13 - TRBJ1-5 few TRBV27 CASSYGINQPQHF TGTGCCAGCAGTTATGGGATCAATCAGCCCCAGCATTTT
12 - TRBJ1-4 - TRBV15 CATSRVTEKLFF TGTGCCACCAGCAGAGTTACTGAAAAACTGTTTTTT
16 - TRBJ1-6 - TRBV7-6 CASSLYPTGFNSPLHF TGTGCCAGCAGCTTATATCCGACAGGCTTTAATTCACCCCTCCACTTT
12 TRBD1 TRBJ2-3 few TRBV19 CASSAGQGTQYF TGTGCCAGTAGTGCAGGACAGGGTACGCAGTATTTT
17 - TRBJ2-2 - TRBV4-1 CASSQGWGRSNTGELFF TGCGCCAGCAGCCAAGGGTGGGGCAGATCGAACACCGGGGAGCTGTTTTTT
13 - TRBJ1-5 - TRBV7-8 CASSPQRDQPQHF TGTGCCAGCAGCCCGCAGAGGGATCAGCCCCAGCATTTT
12 - TRBJ1-2 - TRBV7-2 CASSLFSDGYTF TGTGCCAGCAGCTTATTTTCTGATGGCTACACCTTC
14 - TRBJ2-1 - TRBV7-9 CASSLADRRAEQFF TGTGCCAGCAGCTTAGCGGACCGGAGGGCGGAGCAGTTCTTC
13 - TRBJ2-3 - TRBV12-3/TRBV12-4 CASSPYSGDTQYF TGTGCCAGCAGTCCGTATTCTGGGGATACGCAGTATTTT
16 - TRBJ1-4 - TRBV2 CASSVEGLATNEKLFF TGTGCCAGCAGTGTGGAGGGGTTAGCAACTAATGAAAAACTGTTTTTT
13 - TRBJ1-1 - TRBV20-1 CSASPYLNTEAFF TGCAGTGCTAGTCCCTACTTGAACACTGAAGCTTTCTTT
15 TRBD2 TRBJ2-1 - TRBV7-9 CASSALAAGSNEQFF TGTGCCAGCAGCGCACTAGCGGCAGGCAGCAATGAGCAGTTCTTC
16 - TRBJ1-1 - TRBV7-9 CASSLALGRPNTEAFF TGTGCCAGCAGCTTAGCGTTGGGACGGCCGAACACTGAAGCTTTCTTT
14 - TRBJ1-6 - TRBV20-1 CSASPGPLNSPLHF TGCAGTGCTAGCCCAGGCCCCCTTAATTCACCCCTCCACTTT
18 - TRBJ1-4 - TRBV7-2 CASSARGRGYSTNEKLFF TGTGCCAGCAGCGCCCGTGGCAGGGGATACTCAACTAATGAAAAACTGTTTTTT
14 TRBD1 TRBJ2-7 few TRBV28 CASSTRQGSYEQYF TGTGCCAGCAGTACCCGACAGGGAAGCTACGAGCAGTACTTC
15 TRBD1 TRBJ1-2 - TRBV7-2 CASSLAGGAWYGYTF TGTGCCAGCAGCTTAGCAGGGGGCGCTTGGTATGGCTACACCTTC
14 TRBD1 TRBJ1-1 - TRBV27 CASSYSQGAAEAFF TGTGCCAGCAGCTATAGCCAGGGGGCCGCTGAAGCTTTCTTT
15 TRBD2 TRBJ2-3 - TRBV7-8 CASSFSGGLTDTQYF TGTGCCAGCAGCTTTAGCGGGGGGCTCACAGATACGCAGTATTTT
13 - TRBJ2-3 many TRBV7-2 CASSVAVTDTQYF TGTGCCAGCAGCGTCGCAGTCACAGATACGCAGTATTTT
14 - TRBJ1-1 - TRBV7-2 CASRPRGSDTEAFF TGTGCCAGCAGACCCCGGGGGAGCGACACTGAAGCTTTCTTT
13 - TRBJ1-4 few TRBV7-6 CASSYEANEKLFF TGTGCCAGCAGCTACGAGGCTAATGAAAAACTGTTTTTT
14 - TRBJ1-1 - TRBV29-1 CSADSRDAATEAFF TGCAGCGCCGATAGCCGGGACGCGGCCACTGAAGCTTTCTTT
13 - TRBJ1-5 many TRBV7-8 CASSWDFNQPQHF TGTGCCAGCAGCTGGGATTTCAATCAGCCCCAGCATTTT
15 - TRBJ2-6 few TRBV28 CASRGHYSGANVLTF TGTGCCAGCAGGGGACACTATTCTGGGGCCAACGTCCTGACTTTC
11 - TRBJ1-2 few TRBV12-3/TRBV12-4 CASSLLEAYTF TGTGCCAGCAGTCTCCTCGAGGCCTACACCTTC
13 TRBD1 TRBJ1-2 many TRBV19 CASSIDRDYGYTF TGCGCCAGCAGCATCGACAGGGACTATGGCTACACCTTC